This T cell receptor beta chain was found in a study of control samples from healthy donors and cancer patients. Germline CDR1 and CDR2: MDHEN and SYDVKM. The CDR3 runs 11 residues. Trimming cost V 6 bases and J 8 bases, with 10 bases left between them. TCRdb's copy holds only in-frame clones and misses some; the assay was immunoSEQ multiplex PCR. The sample has over 100,000 clones; around 93% are singletons. Sample: blood. This TCR was recovered from a woman in her forties or fifties in good health. The genes are TRBV28 and TRBJ1-2; no clear D gene. DNA of the CDR3: TGTGCCAGCAGCGAGGTTGGGGGCTACACCTTC. Amino acids: CASSEVGGYTF.